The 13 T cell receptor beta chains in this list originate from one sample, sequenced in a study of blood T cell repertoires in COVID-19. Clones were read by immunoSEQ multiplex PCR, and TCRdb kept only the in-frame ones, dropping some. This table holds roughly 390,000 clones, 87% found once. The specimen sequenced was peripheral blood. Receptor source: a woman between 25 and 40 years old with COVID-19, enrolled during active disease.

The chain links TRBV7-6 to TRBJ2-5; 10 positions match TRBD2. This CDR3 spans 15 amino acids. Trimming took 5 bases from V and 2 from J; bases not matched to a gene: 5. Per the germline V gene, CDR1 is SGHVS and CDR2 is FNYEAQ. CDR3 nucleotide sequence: TGTGCCAGCAGCCGGACTAGCGGAAGACAAGAGACCCAGTACTTC. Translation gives CASSRTSGRQETQYF.

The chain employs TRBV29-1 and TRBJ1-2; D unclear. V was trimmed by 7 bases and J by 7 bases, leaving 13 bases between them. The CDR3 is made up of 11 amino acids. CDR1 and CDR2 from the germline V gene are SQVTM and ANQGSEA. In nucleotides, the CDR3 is TGCAGCGGAGACACTAGTTCTGGCTACACCTTC. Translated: CSGDTSSGYTF.

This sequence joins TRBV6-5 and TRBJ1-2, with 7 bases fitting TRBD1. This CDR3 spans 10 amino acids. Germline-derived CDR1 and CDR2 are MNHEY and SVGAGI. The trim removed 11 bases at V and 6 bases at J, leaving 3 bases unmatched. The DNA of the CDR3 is TGTGCCGCCAGGGGGAATGGCTACACCTTC. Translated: CAARGNGYTF.

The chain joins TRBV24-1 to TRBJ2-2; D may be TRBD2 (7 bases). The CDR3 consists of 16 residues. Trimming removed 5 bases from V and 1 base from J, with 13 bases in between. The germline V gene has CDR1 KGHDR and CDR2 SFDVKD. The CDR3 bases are TGTGCCACCAGTGTAGGGGGGGCACGGAACACCGGGGAGCTGTTTTTT. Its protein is CATSVGGARNTGELFF.

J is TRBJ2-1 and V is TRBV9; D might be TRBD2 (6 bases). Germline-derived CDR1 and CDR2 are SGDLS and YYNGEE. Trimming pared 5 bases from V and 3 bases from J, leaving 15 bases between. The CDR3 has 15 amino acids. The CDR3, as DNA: TGTGCCAGCAGTCTCCGGGACTCACTCTACAATGAGCAGTTCTTC. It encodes CASSLRDSLYNEQFF.

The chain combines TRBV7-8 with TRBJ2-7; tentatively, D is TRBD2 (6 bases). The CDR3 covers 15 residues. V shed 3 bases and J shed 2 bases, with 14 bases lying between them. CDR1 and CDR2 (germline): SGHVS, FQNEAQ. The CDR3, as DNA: TGTGCCAGCAGCTTCCGGGGACTCAGTACCTACGAGCAGTACTTC. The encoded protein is CASSFRGLSTYEQYF.

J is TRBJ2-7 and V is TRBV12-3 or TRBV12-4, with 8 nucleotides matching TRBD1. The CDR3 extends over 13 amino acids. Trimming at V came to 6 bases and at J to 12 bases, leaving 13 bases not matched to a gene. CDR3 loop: CASSPRTGSLRYF. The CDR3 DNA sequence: TGTGCCAGCAGCCCACGGACAGGGAGCTTGCGGTACTTC.

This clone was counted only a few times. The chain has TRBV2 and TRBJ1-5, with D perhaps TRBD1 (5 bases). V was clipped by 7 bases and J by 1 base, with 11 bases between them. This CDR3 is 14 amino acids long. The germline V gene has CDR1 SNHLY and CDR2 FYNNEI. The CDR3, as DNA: TGTGCCAGCACAGTCGACAGAAGCAATCAGCCCCAGCATTTT. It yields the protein CASTVDRSNQPQHF.

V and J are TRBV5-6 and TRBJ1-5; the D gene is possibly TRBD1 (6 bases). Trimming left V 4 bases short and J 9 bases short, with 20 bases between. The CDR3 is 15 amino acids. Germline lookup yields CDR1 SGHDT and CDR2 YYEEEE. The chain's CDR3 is CASSLYGGPSRPQHF. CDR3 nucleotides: TGTGCCAGCAGCCTGTACGGGGGGCCCTCCCGGCCCCAGCATTTT.

The CDR3 reads CASSRESGGPGDTQYF. CDR3 coding DNA: TGTGCCAGCAGCCGCGAATCGGGAGGGCCGGGAGATACGCAGTATTTT. The chain couples TRBV3-1 (or the pseudogene TRBV3-2) to TRBJ2-3; TRBD2 matches at 8 bases. The CDR3 sequence is 16 residues long. V shed 4 bases and J 5 bases; nucleotides not matched to a gene: 11. The V gene's germline CDR1 is LGHDT and CDR2 YNNKEL (reference sequence).

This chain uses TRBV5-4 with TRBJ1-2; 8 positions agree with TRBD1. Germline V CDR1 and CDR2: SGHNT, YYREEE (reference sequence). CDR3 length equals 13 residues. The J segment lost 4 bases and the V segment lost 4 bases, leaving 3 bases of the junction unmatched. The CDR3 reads CASSQDRAYGYTF. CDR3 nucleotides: TGTGCCAGCAGCCAGGACAGGGCCTATGGCTACACCTTC.

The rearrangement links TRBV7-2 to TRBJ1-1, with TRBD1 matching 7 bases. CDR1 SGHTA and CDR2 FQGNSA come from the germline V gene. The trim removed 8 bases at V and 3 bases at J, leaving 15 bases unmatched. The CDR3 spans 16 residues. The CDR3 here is CASRPGGTGPYTEAFF. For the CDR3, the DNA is TGTGCCAGCCGACCAGGGGGGACGGGACCTTACACTGAAGCTTTCTTT.

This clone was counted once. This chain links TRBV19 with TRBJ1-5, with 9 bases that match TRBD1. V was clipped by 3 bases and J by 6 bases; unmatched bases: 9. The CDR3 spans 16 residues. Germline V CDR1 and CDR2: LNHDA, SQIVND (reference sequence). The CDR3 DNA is TGTGCCAGTAGTATTTCCGGGACAGGGACGGGTCAGCCCCAGCATTTT. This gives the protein CASSISGTGTGQPQHF. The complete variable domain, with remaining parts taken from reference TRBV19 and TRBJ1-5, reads DGGITQSPKYLFRKEGQNVTLSCEQNLNHDAMYWYRQDPGQGLRLIYYSQIVNDFQKGDIAEGYSVSREKKESFPLTVTSAQKNPTAFYLCASSISGTGTGQPQHFGDGTRLSIL.